Listed below are T cell receptor beta chains from one sample, sequenced in a study of OX40 agonist ivuxolimab in advanced cancers. The protocol was immunoSEQ multiplex PCR, while the TCRdb copy is restricted to in-frame clones and leaves out a portion. The profile shows some 14,000 clones, over 75% of them singletons. Sequencing used CD4+ or CD8+ T cells sorted from blood, obtained in a trial of the OX40 agonist ivuxolimab. The receptors shown here come from an adult with an advanced solid tumor such as melanoma, head and neck, liver or kidney cancer. Each CDR3 is given with its conserved first and last residue. D genes are given only for firm matches. Only part of the rows carry a size: once, few, many, or a class if the clone is expanded.

D gene	clone size	J gene	V gene	CDR3 protein	CDR3 DNA
NA	NA	TRBJ1-5	TRBV7-8	CASSPGGGGQPQHF	TGTGCCAGCAGCCCGGGGGGGGGTGGTCAGCCCCAGCATTTT
NA	NA	TRBJ2-7	TRBV27	CASSLSSPSEQYF	TGTGCCAGCAGTTTATCGAGCCCAAGCGAGCAGTACTTC
NA	once	TRBJ2-2	TRBV7-9	CASSPPTGTANTGELFF	TGTGCCAGCAGCCCTCCGACCGGGACGGCGAACACCGGGGAGCTGTTTTTT
NA	NA	TRBJ2-7	TRBV19	CASSLGRTENYEQYF	TGTGCCAGTAGCCTTGGGCGGACTGAGAACTACGAGCAGTACTTC
NA	NA	TRBJ1-4	TRBV5-1	CASSLGINEKLFF	TGCGCCAGCAGCTTGGGCATAAACGAAAAACTGTTTTTT
NA	NA	TRBJ2-1	TRBV15	CATSRDPHLGGVYNEQFF	TGTGCCACCAGCAGAGATCCCCACCTAGGTGGTGTTTACAATGAGCAGTTCTTC
TRBD2	NA	TRBJ2-3	TRBV9	CASSESPAGAGRGDTQYF	TGTGCCAGCAGCGAAAGCCCCGCGGGAGCGGGAAGGGGAGATACGCAGTATTTT
NA	few	TRBJ2-5	TRBV7-9	CASSPPEGRRGETQYF	TGTGCCAGCAGCCCTCCTGAGGGACGGAGAGGTGAGACCCAGTACTTC
NA	NA	TRBJ2-1	TRBV21-1	CASSKGLAGAPREFF	TGTGCCAGCAGCAAGGGACTAGCGGGGGCACCACGCGAGTTCTTC
NA	NA	TRBJ2-1	TRBV5-1	CASSAMSVADYNEQFF	TGCGCCAGCAGCGCTATGAGTGTAGCGGACTACAATGAGCAGTTCTTC
TRBD2	NA	TRBJ2-1	TRBV5-1	CASSLGLAGVYNEQFF	TGCGCCAGCAGCTTGGGTCTAGCGGGAGTCTACAATGAGCAGTTCTTC
NA	NA	TRBJ2-7	TRBV2	CASSERATYEQYF	TGTGCCAGCAGTGAAAGGGCTACCTACGAGCAGTACTTC
NA	few	TRBJ2-5	TRBV6-4	CASSDSVRGETQYF	TGTGCCAGCAGTGACTCGGTTCGGGGAGAGACCCAGTACTTC
TRBD2	NA	TRBJ2-7	TRBV5-1	CASSPGGGTPYEQYF	TGCGCCAGCAGCCCTGGCGGGGGGACTCCCTACGAGCAGTACTTC
NA	NA	TRBJ2-7	TRBV7-6	CASSLGAYYEQYF	TGTGCCAGCAGCTTAGGTGCGTACTACGAGCAGTACTTC
TRBD1	few	TRBJ1-5	TRBV6-1	CATWTGDGNQPQHF	TGTGCCACCTGGACAGGGGACGGCAATCAGCCCCAGCATTTT
NA	NA	TRBJ2-7	TRBV10-1	CASSESGQGDEQYF	TGCGCCAGCAGTGAGTCCGGGCAAGGGGACGAGCAGTACTTC
NA	NA	TRBJ1-2	TRBV10-3	CAISESAGWNYGYTF	TGTGCCATCAGTGAGTCGGCAGGGTGGAACTATGGCTACACCTTC
TRBD1	once	TRBJ2-3	TRBV19	CASGTGIADTQYF	TGTGCCAGTGGGACAGGGATCGCAGATACGCAGTATTTT
TRBD1	once	TRBJ1-1	TRBV5-5	CASSRGQAEAFF	TGTGCCAGCAGCCGCGGACAGGCTGAAGCTTTCTTT
NA	once	TRBJ2-7	TRBV30	CAWSVRDEQYF	TGTGCCTGGAGTGTACGAGACGAGCAGTACTTC
TRBD1	NA	TRBJ1-3	TRBV7-9	CASSLGQGDTIYF	TGTGCCAGCAGCTTAGGACAGGGGGACACCATATATTTT
NA	NA	TRBJ1-2	TRBV19	CASSRTGAGGGGYTF	TGTGCCAGTAGTAGAACCGGGGCCGGAGGGGGTGGCTACACCTTC
TRBD2	NA	TRBJ2-1	TRBV7-2	CASSRVAGVSGSYNEQFF	TGTGCCAGCAGTAGGGTAGCGGGAGTATCGGGCTCCTACAATGAGCAGTTCTTC
TRBD2	NA	TRBJ2-1	TRBV11-2	CASSRVMGLAGSNEQFF	TGTGCCAGCAGCCGGGTGATGGGACTAGCGGGATCCAATGAGCAGTTCTTC
TRBD1	NA	TRBJ2-2	TRBV9	CASSTQGADTGELFF	TGTGCCAGCAGCACGCAGGGGGCCGACACCGGGGAGCTGTTTTTT
NA	NA	TRBJ2-5	TRBV10-1	CASSEVSGKETQYF	TGCGCCAGCAGTGAAGTTAGCGGTAAAGAGACCCAGTACTTC
NA	NA	TRBJ2-6	TRBV7-3	CASSLPLQSRANVLTF	TGTGCCAGCAGCTTACCCTTACAAAGTCGGGCCAACGTCCTGACTTTC
NA	few	TRBJ2-7	TRBV5-5	CASRTMGEQYF	TGTGCCAGCAGAACCATGGGGGAGCAGTACTTC
NA	once	TRBJ2-5	TRBV21-1	CASSNGIATLSETQYF	TGTGCCAGCAGCAACGGTATAGCTACACTTTCTGAGACCCAGTACTTC
NA	NA	TRBJ2-2	TRBV27	CASSPEITGELFF	TGTGCCAGCAGCCCGGAAATCACCGGGGAGCTGTTTTTT
NA	NA	TRBJ2-7	TRBV13	CASSLGLSGPSSYEQYF	TGTGCCAGCAGCTTAGGCCTAAGCGGCCCCAGCTCCTACGAGCAGTACTTC
NA	NA	TRBJ1-1	TRBV27	CASRGTGNTEAFF	TGTGCCAGCAGGGGGACGGGGAACACTGAAGCTTTCTTT
NA	NA	TRBJ1-1	TRBV28	CASRPTGTANTEAFF	TGTGCCAGCAGACCCACCGGGACGGCGAACACTGAAGCTTTCTTT
NA	NA	TRBJ1-2	TRBV6-5	CASSYSTAYGYTF	TGTGCCAGCAGTTACTCAACAGCTTATGGCTACACCTTC
NA	NA	TRBJ2-1	TRBV5-6	CASSLPQQILGNNEQFF	TGTGCCAGCAGCTTGCCCCAACAGATCCTTGGAAACAATGAGCAGTTCTTC
TRBD1	NA	TRBJ2-1	TRBV6-1	CASSGGQGAIPNEQFF	TGTGCCAGCAGTGGGGGACAGGGGGCTATACCGAATGAGCAGTTCTTC
TRBD2	NA	TRBJ2-1	TRBV7-9	CASSPGSGSRYEQFF	TGTGCCAGCAGCCCGGGCAGCGGGAGTCGCTATGAGCAGTTCTTC
TRBD2	few	TRBJ2-7	TRBV27	CASSLLAGGSYEQYF	TGTGCCAGCAGTTTACTAGCGGGAGGCTCCTACGAGCAGTACTTC
NA	NA	TRBJ2-1	TRBV30	CAWSDSWERSEQFF	TGTGCCTGGAGTGACAGCTGGGAGCGCAGTGAGCAGTTCTTC
NA	once	TRBJ2-3	TRBV21-1	CASGLGLAGGTDTQYF	TGTGCCAGCGGGTTGGGACTAGCGGGAGGTACAGATACGCAGTATTTT
NA	NA	TRBJ2-3	TRBV6-5	CASSYYDSLDTQYF	TGTGCCAGCAGTTACTATGACTCCTTGGATACGCAGTATTTT
TRBD1	NA	TRBJ1-6	TRBV2	CASRLGQGIDSPLHF	TGTGCCAGCAGGCTGGGACAGGGTATTGATTCACCCCTCCACTTT
TRBD1	NA	TRBJ2-6	TRBV6-1	CASSDGQGGANVLTF	TGTGCCAGCAGTGACGGACAGGGTGGGGCCAACGTCCTGACTTTC
TRBD1	few	TRBJ1-3	TRBV28	CASSFQGDSGNTIYF	TGTGCCAGCAGCTTCCAGGGGGACTCTGGAAACACCATATATTTT
TRBD2	NA	TRBJ2-5	TRBV14	CASSQEAGGILETQYF	TGTGCCAGCAGCCAAGAAGCGGGAGGCATCTTGGAGACCCAGTACTTC
TRBD2	NA	TRBJ2-7	TRBV28	CASGLVSPGLAERGQYF	TGTGCCAGCGGTCTGGTCTCGCCGGGACTAGCGGAGCGCGGGCAGTACTTC
NA	NA	TRBJ2-7	TRBV7-9	CASSSGTAPYEQYF	TGTGCCAGCAGCTCCGGGACGGCCCCCTACGAGCAGTACTTC
TRBD1	NA	TRBJ2-2	TRBV9	CASSVEGANTGELFF	TGTGCCAGCAGCGTAGAGGGGGCTAACACCGGGGAGCTGTTTTTT
NA	NA	TRBJ2-5	TRBV10-2	CASSVGVGETQYF	TGCGCCAGCAGTGTGGGAGTGGGAGAGACCCAGTACTTC
NA	once	TRBJ1-2	TRBV28	CASSLGLGTHYGYTF	TGTGCCAGCAGTTTAGGGCTCGGCACCCACTATGGCTACACCTTC
TRBD1	NA	TRBJ1-2	TRBV23-1	CASKKGTGKFVYGYTF	TGCGCCAGCAAGAAGGGGACAGGAAAATTTGTCTATGGCTACACCTTC
NA	few	TRBJ2-1	TRBV28	CASSLPGSYNEQFF	TGTGCCAGCAGTTTGCCAGGGTCCTACAATGAGCAGTTCTTC
TRBD2	NA	TRBJ2-1	TRBV11-3	CASSSSGAYNEQFF	TGTGCCAGCAGCTCTAGCGGGGCCTACAATGAGCAGTTCTTC
NA	NA	TRBJ2-1	TRBV30	CAWSFGTYLGGYNEQFF	TGTGCCTGGAGCTTTGGGACCTACCTTGGGGGGTACAATGAGCAGTTCTTC